The 2 T cell receptor beta chains below were found in one sample sequenced in a study of T-cell reconstitution after alpha-beta-depleted transplantation in children. During its preparation, the TCRbeta library received unique molecular identifiers. In TCRdb, the PCR reads were re-called with MiXCR into one record per CDR3 protein. The data contain around 450,000 distinct CDR3 sequences, about 17% of them singletons. The input for sequencing was PBMCs, mostly from graft donor cells, taken 360 days after TCRalphabeta/CD19-depleted stem cell transplant. The source of these receptors is a boy younger than two who had a stem cell transplant for Wiskott-Aldrich syndrome, so the T cells may come from the graft donor.

This clonotype was recorded many times. The genes are TRBV12-3 or TRBV12-4 and TRBJ2-1, with D unresolved. Trimming pared 1 base from V and 9 bases from J, leaving 10 bases between. The CDR3 contains 13 residues. The chain's CDR3 is CASSLGKEPEQFF. The CDR3 nucleotides are TGTGCCAGCAGTTTAGGCAAGGAACCTGAGCAGTTCTTC.

The rearrangement uses TRBV18 and TRBJ1-1; 7 bases map to TRBD1. This CDR3 is 15 amino acids long. V lost 3 bases and J lost 3; bases outside the gene matches: 7. The V gene's germline CDR1 is KGHSH and CDR2 LQKENI. The CDR3 sequence: CASSPRTGEDTEAFF. In nucleotides, the CDR3 is TGTGCCAGCTCACCCCGAACAGGGGAGGACACTGAAGCTTTCTTT.